One and the same sample provided the 19 T cell receptor beta chains below, sequenced in a study of blood T cell repertoires in COVID-19. Libraries were prepared by immunoSEQ multiplex PCR; TCRdb keeps only in-frame clonotypes and omits some of them. Among more than 70,000 clones listed, 80% to 90% were seen once. Sequenced input: peripheral blood. The receptors stem from a woman of 80 years or more with active or convalescent COVID-19.

Of note for this clone: Compared with germline, one end of the junction differs, possibly owing to a read error. CDR3 amino acids: CASSRNSEAFF. In DNA form, the CDR3 reads TGTGCCAGCAGTCGGAACAGTGAAGCTTTCTTT. This rearrangement joins TRBV25-1 to TRBJ1-1; no clear D. CDR3 length: 11 residues. The germline CDR1 and CDR2 sequences are MGHDK and SYGVNS.

This chain connects TRBV12-3 or TRBV12-4 to TRBJ2-2; D call uncertain. The V end was cut by 1 base, the J end by 8 bases, with 8 bases between. The CDR3 covers 13 residues. The chain's CDR3 is CASSLVRSGELFF. The CDR3, as DNA: TGTGCCAGCAGTTTAGTTCGGTCTGGGGAGCTGTTTTTT.

The CDR3 DNA is TGTGCCAGTAGTATGGAAGGACAGAGCCTTAATTCACCCCTCCACTTT. This sequence encodes CASSMEGQSLNSPLHF. The chain combines TRBV19 with TRBJ1-6, with D tentatively TRBD1 (6 bases). Trimming pared 3 bases from V and 6 bases from J, leaving 15 bases between. In germline, CDR1 is LNHDA, CDR2 SQIVND (reference sequence). CDR3 length: 16 amino acids. Combining the CDR3 with reference TRBV19 and TRBJ1-6 gives the whole variable domain DGGITQSPKYLFRKEGQNVTLSCEQNLNHDAMYWYRQDPGQGLRLIYYSQIVNDFQKGDIAEGYSVSREKKESFPLTVTSAQKNPTAFYLCASSMEGQSLNSPLHFGNGTRLTVT.

CDR3 amino acids: CASSLSGNRNQPQHF. CDR3 in DNA: TGTGCCAGCAGTTTAAGCGGGAATCGCAATCAGCCCCAGCATTTT. This chain links TRBV28 with TRBJ1-5, with D hard to call. The CDR3 extends over 15 amino acids. Trimming removed 2 bases from V and 2 bases from J, with 10 bases in between. Germline assignment: CDR1 MDHEN and CDR2 SYDVKM.

The CDR3 here is CASSFSFGGDGYTF. CDR3 DNA: TGTGCCAGCAGCTTTAGTTTCGGGGGTGATGGCTACACCTTC. The rearrangement uses TRBV7-2 and TRBJ1-2; a weak D match, TRBD1 (5 bases). The CDR3 totals 14 residues. V dropped 3 bases and J dropped 6 bases, with 14 bases sitting between them. From germline, CDR1 is SGHTA and CDR2 FQGNSA.

The chain couples TRBV7-9 to TRBJ2-5; D is perhaps TRBD1 (5 bases). Germline V gene data show CDR1 as SEHNR and CDR2 as FQNEAQ (reference sequence). V was pared by 0 bases and J by 5 bases, with 10 bases between. The CDR3 runs 14 residues. In nucleotides, the CDR3 is TGTGCCAGCAGCTTAGCAGGGGTTGCGGAGACCCAGTACTTC. Translating it yields CASSLAGVAETQYF.

The gene calls are TRBV6-6 and TRBJ2-7; 15 nucleotides agree with TRBD2. Trimming took 6 bases from V and 4 from J; bases not matched to a gene: 7. Germline CDR1 and CDR2: MNHNY and SVGAGI (reference sequence). The CDR3 is made up of 16 amino acids. The CDR3 coding sequence is TGTGCCAGCAGCCCCGGACTAGCGGGAGGGAAATACGAGCAGTACTTC. Translation gives CASSPGLAGGKYEQYF.

This chain connects TRBV7-6 to TRBJ2-7; 10 bases are a match to TRBD2. The CDR3 contains 18 residues. Per germline, CDR1 SGHVS and CDR2 FNYEAQ. V lost 5 bases, J lost 1 base, and 14 bases stayed unmatched. DNA of the CDR3: TGTGCCAGCAGCCCAGGCGCTAGCGGGAGTCCCTTTTCCTACGAGCAGTACTTC. Amino acid sequence: CASSPGASGSPFSYEQYF.

This clone has just a few counts. The chain uses TRBV6-2 or TRBV6-3 and TRBJ1-2, with D hard to call. Looked up from germline, CDR1 is MNHEY and CDR2 is SVGEGT. Between the trimmed V and J ends, which lost 5 bases and 1 base, there was a span of 8 bases. The CDR3 loop spans 13 amino acids. The CDR3 region is CASSPTYNYGYTF. CDR3 nucleotides: TGTGCCAGCAGTCCGACATATAACTATGGCTACACCTTC.

The chain couples TRBV18 to TRBJ2-1; 11 bases align to TRBD2. The V gene's germline CDR1 is KGHSH and CDR2 LQKENI. The CDR3 spans 18 residues. The V and J ends lost 3 bases and 7 bases, in that order; junction bases with no gene match: 14. CDR3 coding DNA: TGTGCCAGCTCACCCCGAACCATAGCGGGAGGGATAGGAAATGAGCAGTTCTTC. Its translation: CASSPRTIAGGIGNEQFF.

The V and J genes are TRBV29-1 and TRBJ1-3; TRBD1 is a possible D gene (5 bases). Trimming shortened V by 7 bases and J by 0 bases, and 16 bases separated the two germline ends. This CDR3 is 15 amino acids long. Germline values: CDR1 SQVTM, CDR2 ANQGSEA. The CDR3 DNA reads TGCAGCGCTACAGGTCCACCTTCCTCTGGAAACACCATATATTTT. Translating gives CSATGPPSSGNTIYF. Combining the CDR3 with reference TRBV29-1 and TRBJ1-3 gives the whole variable domain SAVISQKPSRDICQRGTSLTIQCQVDSQVTMMFWYRQQPGQSLTLIATANQGSEATYESGFVIDKFPISRPNLTFSTLTVSNMSPEDSSIYLCSATGPPSSGNTIYFGEGSWLTVV.

This clone appeared once. This rearrangement joins TRBV24-1 to TRBJ2-7, with 8 bases lining up with TRBD1. Looked up from germline, CDR1 is KGHDR and CDR2 is SFDVKD. The CDR3 has 14 residues. Trimming took 3 bases from V and 2 from J; bases not matched to a gene: 2. CDR3 sequence reads: CATSDPGGPYEQYF. The DNA for the CDR3 is TGTGCCACCAGTGATCCAGGGGGCCCCTACGAGCAGTACTTC.

The chain carries TRBV7-6 and TRBJ1-3; 8 bases fit TRBD1. This CDR3 region has 15 residues. Unmatched junction bases numbered 3, after V lost 1 base and J lost 4 bases. Germline CDR1 SGHVS, CDR2 FNYEAQ. CDR3 loop: CASSLGGTGGNTIYF. DNA of the CDR3: TGTGCCAGCAGCTTAGGGGGGACAGGCGGAAACACCATATATTTT.

This chain connects TRBV18 to TRBJ2-5; TRBD2 aligns across 10 bases. The germline CDR1 and CDR2 sequences are KGHSH and LQKENI. Trimming cost V 5 bases and J 5 bases; bases outside gene matches: 2. This CDR3 has 13 amino acids. CDR3 sequence: CASSNSGRETQYF. CDR3 nucleotide sequence: TGTGCCAGCTCAAATAGCGGGAGGGAGACCCAGTACTTC.

The chain joins TRBV12-3 or TRBV12-4 to TRBJ1-1, with 8 positions matching TRBD1. The CDR3 runs to 13 residues. V gave up 6 bases and J gave up 2 bases; unmatched junction bases: 2. In DNA, the CDR3 is TGTGCCAGCAGGGACAGGGCAAACACTGAAGCTTTCTTT. Its translation is CASRDRANTEAFF.

The rearrangement links TRBV15 to TRBJ2-2, with TRBD1 matching over 7 bases. With 5 bases clipped from V and 6 bases from J, the junction kept 18 bases outside the gene matches. The CDR3 extends over 18 amino acids. CDR1 LNHNV and CDR2 YYDKDF come from the germline V gene (reference sequence). The CDR3 bases are TGTGCCACCAGCCCTTCGCTGCTAAACAGGGGTGGGGCCGGGGAGCTGTTTTTT. Its protein product is CATSPSLLNRGGAGELFF.

V gene TRBV6-5 combines with J gene TRBJ2-3; 7 nucleotides align to TRBD2. J lost 2 bases, V lost 8 bases, and 10 bases had no gene match. This CDR3 is built from 15 residues. CDR1 and CDR2 (germline): MNHEY, SVGAGI. CDR3: CASSLGGGVTDTQYF. The CDR3 DNA reads TGTGCCAGCTCCCTCGGGGGAGGGGTCACAGATACGCAGTATTTT.

The chain has TRBV15 and TRBJ2-7, with 7 positions matching TRBD1. The CDR3 is 14 residues long. Germline CDR1 LNHNV, CDR2 YYDKDF (reference sequence). V was clipped by 8 bases and J by 4 bases; unmatched bases: 11. DNA for the CDR3: TGTGCCACCTCCGCCGGGACAGAGAGTTACGAGCAGTACTTC. It is translated as CATSAGTESYEQYF.

This clone was observed a single time. The V gene is TRBV7-8, the J gene TRBJ1-5; 7 positions agree with TRBD1. The CDR3 has 16 amino acids. The V and J ends lost 8 bases and 5 bases, in that order; junction bases with no gene match: 15. Germline lookup yields CDR1 SGHVS and CDR2 FQNEAQ. DNA for the CDR3: TGTGCCAGCGGATCAAATATGGACAGGCGAGATCAGCCCCAGCATTTT. Translating it yields CASGSNMDRRDQPQHF.